Following are 22 T cell receptor beta chains from one sample sequenced in a study of T cells in Graves' hyperthyroidism and ophthalmopathy (dated by TCRdb to between 2018 and 2021). Library generation was performed with multiplex PCR. The sequencing machine was an Illumina HiSeq 2000. The TCR beta CDR3 regions were amplified from the RNA transcripts. The TCR CDR3 was subjected to a first round of RT-PCR using the HTBI primer set and the Qiagen OneStep RT-PCR kit. Clones were called with MiXCR by TCRdb after fastp trimmed the public reads at Q25, and only in-frame beta chains were retained. Merged by CDR3 protein, the rows form single entries marked with the most common genes and DNA. This sample lists 800,000 or so distinct CDR3 sequences; over 35% were detected once. Approximately 10% of the sample is in the top ten clones. Sequenced material: blood. The receptors were gathered from a man aged 18-30 years with Graves' hyperthyroidism.

This clonotype was detected only once. The genes are TRBV7-8 and TRBJ2-7, with D possibly called TRBD1 or TRBD2 (6 bases each). Germline CDR1 is SGHVS and CDR2 is FQNEAQ. The CDR3 contains 13 residues. V lost 5 bases and J 7 bases, leaving 15 bases between the germline ends. The CDR3 here is CASSKGDLPEQYF. The DNA of the CDR3 is TGTGCCAGCAGCAAGGGGGACTTGCCTGAGCAGTACTTC.

The rearrangement links TRBV7-9 to TRBJ1-6; 8 nucleotides match TRBD1. CDR1 and CDR2 from the germline V gene are SEHNR and FQNEAQ (reference sequence). This CDR3 region has 15 residues. The V gene end was trimmed by 2 bases and the J gene end by 5 bases; junction bases not matched to a gene: 2. The CDR3 sequence is CASSLQTGDNSPLHF. CDR3 sequence (DNA): TGTGCCAGCAGCTTACAGACAGGGGATAATTCACCCCTCCACTTT.

This sequence joins TRBV10-3 and TRBJ2-5; 9 bases agree with TRBD1. CDR1 and CDR2 (germline): ENHRY, SYGVKD. CDR3 size: 15 residues. V dropped 4 bases and J dropped 9; count of bases not matched to a gene: 12. The CDR3 bases are TGTGCCATCAGTGGGACAGGGGATAGCAATCAGCCCCAGTACTTC. This codes for CAISGTGDSNQPQYF.

This clonotype occurred a few times. The chain couples TRBV9 to TRBJ2-7; 9 positions agree with TRBD1. Trimming cost V 3 bases and J 3 bases; bases outside gene matches: 7. Germline CDR1 reads SGDLS; CDR2 reads YYNGEE. The CDR3 consists of 15 residues. CDR3 nucleotide sequence: TGTGCCAGCAGCGCATCCGGGACAGGGATCTACGAGCAGTACTTC. Protein product: CASSASGTGIYEQYF.

V gene TRBV7-2 combines with J gene TRBJ1-2; 10 positions match TRBD1. The trim removed 0 bases at V and 4 bases at J, leaving 5 bases unmatched. Germline V gives CDR1 SGHTA, CDR2 FQGNSA. This CDR3 contains 16 residues. The CDR3 bases are TGTGCCAGCAGCTTAGCCGGGACAGGGGACGGCTATGGCTACACCTTC. Translated: CASSLAGTGDGYGYTF. The full variable domain, rest sourced from reference TRBV7-2 and TRBJ1-2, is GAGVSQSPSNKVTEKGKDVELRCDPISGHTALYWYRQSLGQGLEFLIYFQGNSAPDKSGLPSDRFSAERTGGSVSTLTIQRTQQEDSAVYLCASSLAGTGDGYGYTFGSGTRLTVV.

This clonotype was observed a handful of times. The chain carries TRBV5-1 and TRBJ1-1, with 10 bases lining up with TRBD1. V gave up 3 bases and J gave up 4 bases; unmatched junction bases: 3. Germline V CDR1 and CDR2: SGHRS, YFSETQ. The CDR3 length is 14 residues. The CDR3 bases are TGCGCCAGCAGCTGGGACAGGGGTTCCACTGAAGCTTTCTTT. Protein: CASSWDRGSTEAFF.

This clonotype showed up many times. The rearrangement links TRBV7-8 to TRBJ1-5, with 7 positions matching TRBD1. Per the germline V gene, CDR1 is SGHVS and CDR2 is FQNEAQ. V was pared by 6 bases and J by 7 bases, with 9 bases of the junction left unmatched. This CDR3 is built from 14 residues. Written as DNA, the CDR3 is TGTGCCAGCAGGAACGACAGGGTTGGGCAGCCCCAGCATTTT. It specifies CASRNDRVGQPQHF.

The table lists this clonotype with a few counts. V gene TRBV2 combines with J gene TRBJ2-7; D may be TRBD1 or TRBD2 (5 bases each). The CDR3 is made up of 12 amino acids. Trimming cost V 10 bases and J 6 bases, with 16 bases left between them. Germline assignment: CDR1 SNHLY and CDR2 FYNNEI. This chain's CDR3 is CATPGTWGEQYF. CDR3 sequence (DNA): TGTGCCACCCCTGGGACCTGGGGCGAGCAGTACTTC.

This clonotype was seen more than once but under ten times. This chain uses TRBV24-1 with TRBJ2-7; 7 bases match TRBD1. V lost 4 bases to trimming and J lost 0 bases; unmatched junction nucleotides: 5. The CDR3 totals 15 residues. Germline CDR1 KGHDR, CDR2 SFDVKD. CDR3 loop: CATSDPRGSSYEQYF. The CDR3 DNA reads as TGTGCCACCAGTGACCCCAGGGGGAGCTCCTACGAGCAGTACTTC.

At least ten counts were recorded for this clonotype. The chain links TRBV7-9 to TRBJ2-5; TRBD2 matches 10 bases. This CDR3 contains 15 residues. Germline V gives CDR1 SEHNR, CDR2 FQNEAQ (reference sequence). With V trimmed by 7 bases and J by 3 bases, 8 bases remained unmatched. The chain's CDR3 is CASISSGLAKETQYF. The DNA for the CDR3 is TGTGCCAGCATTTCCTCGGGACTAGCGAAAGAGACCCAGTACTTC.

This clonotype was picked up a small number of times. The chain links TRBV9 to TRBJ2-5; no definite D call. Per the germline V gene, CDR1 is SGDLS and CDR2 is YYNGEE. Between the trimmed V and J ends, which lost 4 bases and 5 bases, there was a span of 15 bases. The CDR3 length is 14 residues. The CDR3 sequence: CASSQVSAWETQYF. The CDR3 nucleotides are TGTGCCAGCAGCCAAGTCTCAGCATGGGAGACCCAGTACTTC.

This clonotype has a count of ten or more. The chain uses TRBV20-1 and TRBJ2-7, with TRBD2 as a possible D gene (6 bases). The CDR3 has 11 residues. Trimming cost V 2 bases and J 6 bases, with 8 bases left between them. Per germline, CDR1 DFQATT and CDR2 SNEGSKA (reference sequence). In DNA form, the CDR3 reads TGCAGTGCTAGAATGGGGGGCGAGCAGTACTTC. Its protein product is CSARMGGEQYF.

This clonotype was found a few times. The chain uses TRBV24-1 and TRBJ2-7; D is uncertain. Near its end, the DNA agrees better with TRBJ2-1, so the J call may be wrong. CDR1 is KGHDR and CDR2 is SFDVKD in the germline V gene. This CDR3 has 12 residues. CDR3 sequence (DNA): TGTGCCACCAGTGCCTCGGGCCGTGAGCAGTTCTTC. This gives the protein CATSASGREQFF.

J is TRBJ1-1 and V is TRBV12-3 or TRBV12-4, with a weak D call TRBD1 (5 bases). This CDR3 has 13 amino acids. With 6 bases removed from V and 1 base from J, the gap between germline ends came to 9 bases. This CDR3 is CASRGPPNTEAFF. CDR3 coding DNA: TGTGCCAGCAGGGGGCCGCCGAACACTGAAGCTTTCTTT.

This clonotype occurred many times. The V and J genes are TRBV19 and TRBJ2-7; TRBD1 might be the D (6 bases). Germline V lookup: CDR1 LNHDA, CDR2 SQIVND (reference sequence). This CDR3 has 13 residues. Trimming took 5 bases from V and 6 from J, leaving 14 bases between them. CDR3 sequence: CASSLKQGSEQYF. The DNA for the CDR3 is TGTGCCAGTAGTCTTAAACAGGGAAGCGAGCAGTACTTC.

For this clonotype: A junction end diverges from the germline sequence, so it may reflect a read error. This sequence joins TRBV20-1 and TRBJ2-7, with 7 bases lining up with TRBD2. CDR1 and CDR2 (germline): DFQATT, SNEGSKA (reference sequence). The length of the CDR3 is 14 residues. The CDR3, as DNA: TGCAGTGCTAGACCCCGGGACTACTCCTTCGAGCAGTACTTC. It is translated as CSARPRDYSFEQYF.

Here the CDR3 DNA reads TGTGCCATCGGGCCGGGGCAGCGGGACACCGGGGAGCTGTTTTTT. Amino acids: CAIGPGQRDTGELFF. This chain links TRBV10-3 with TRBJ2-2, with TRBD2 as a possible D gene (6 bases). The CDR3 has 15 amino acids. CDR1 and CDR2 from the germline V gene are ENHRY and SYGVKD. V shed 8 bases and J shed 3 bases, with 16 bases lying between them.

This clonotype was observed many times. V usage is TRBV20-1 and J usage is TRBJ2-5; TRBD2 matches at 8 bases. J lost 4 bases, V lost 5 bases, and 6 bases had no gene match. The length of the CDR3 is 13 residues. Germline values: CDR1 DFQATT, CDR2 SNEGSKA (reference sequence). In DNA form, the CDR3 reads TGCAGTGCTGGGGGACTAGTGGGAGAGACCCAGTACTTC. Protein: CSAGGLVGETQYF.

This clonotype was counted only a few times. The chain is built from TRBV19 and TRBJ1-3, with D uncertain. Germline V gene sequence: CDR1 LNHDA, CDR2 SQIVND (reference sequence). The CDR3 has 15 residues. V was cut by 4 bases and J by 2 bases, with 12 bases left in between. The CDR3 region is CASSRGGGPGNTIYF. The CDR3 coding sequence is TGTGCCAGTAGTAGAGGAGGTGGGCCTGGAAACACCATATATTTT.

This clonotype came up a few times. The chain couples TRBV12-3 or TRBV12-4 to TRBJ1-5; D perhaps matches TRBD1 (5 bases). V lost 2 bases, J lost 5 bases, and 10 bases lay in between. This CDR3 is 14 amino acids long. The DNA for the CDR3 is TGTGCCAGCAGTTTAATGGGGGGTCATCAGCCCCAGCATTTT. Translation: CASSLMGGHQPQHF.

In this sample, this clonotype turned up many times. J is TRBJ1-1 and V is TRBV19; D is uncertain. V lost 7 bases and J 3 bases, leaving 15 bases between the germline ends. The germline V gene encodes CDR1 LNHDA and CDR2 SQIVND (reference sequence). There are 14 residues in the CDR3. CDR3 sequence: CASTRNWGDTEAFF. Here the CDR3 DNA reads TGTGCCAGTACCCGAAATTGGGGAGACACTGAAGCTTTCTTT. The full variable domain, completed using reference TRBV19 and TRBJ1-1, is DGGITQSPKYLFRKEGQNVTLSCEQNLNHDAMYWYRQDPGQGLRLIYYSQIVNDFQKGDIAEGYSVSREKKESFPLTVTSAQKNPTAFYLCASTRNWGDTEAFFGQGTRLTVV.

This clonotype was seen at least ten times. Mismatch with germline at one junction end may stem from a read error. This chain joins TRBV15 and TRBJ2-7; the D gene is possibly TRBD2 (6 bases). The CDR3 is made up of 11 amino acids. Germline loops: CDR1 LNHNV, CDR2 YYDKDF (reference sequence). In DNA form, the CDR3 reads TGTGCCACCAGCAGAGATGGGGACTTTCACTTC. This encodes CATSRDGDFHF.